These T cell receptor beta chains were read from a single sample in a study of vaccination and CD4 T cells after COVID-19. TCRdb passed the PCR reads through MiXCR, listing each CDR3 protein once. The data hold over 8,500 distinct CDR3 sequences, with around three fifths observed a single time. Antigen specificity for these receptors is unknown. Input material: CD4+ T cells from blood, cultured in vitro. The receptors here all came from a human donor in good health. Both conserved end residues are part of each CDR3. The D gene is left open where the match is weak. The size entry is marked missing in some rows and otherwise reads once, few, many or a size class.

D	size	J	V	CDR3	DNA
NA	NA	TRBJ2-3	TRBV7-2	CASSPEPYTDTQYF	TGTGCCAGCAGCCCGGAGCCATACACAGATACGCAGTATTTT
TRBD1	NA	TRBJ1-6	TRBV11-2	CASSPGTANSPLHF	TGTGCCAGCAGCCCCGGGACAGCAAATTCACCCCTCCACTTT
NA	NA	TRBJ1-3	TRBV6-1	CASSPLSGNTIYF	TGTGCCAGCAGCCCCCTCTCTGGAAACACCATATATTTT
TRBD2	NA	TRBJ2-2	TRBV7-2	CASRSASGGAHGELFF	TGTGCCAGCAGATCTGCTAGCGGGGGTGCGCACGGGGAGCTGTTTTTT
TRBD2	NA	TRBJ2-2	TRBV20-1	CSAKPAGGPFAGELFF	TGCAGTGCGAAGCCAGCGGGAGGGCCTTTTGCCGGGGAGCTGTTTTTT
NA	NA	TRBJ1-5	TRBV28	CASSLLTVNNQPQHF	TGTGCCAGCAGTTTACTCACCGTGAACAATCAGCCCCAGCATTTT
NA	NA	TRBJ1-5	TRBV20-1	CSASQTSNNQPQHF	TGCAGTGCTAGTCAGACATCTAACAATCAGCCCCAGCATTTT
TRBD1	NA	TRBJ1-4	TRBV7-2	CASSLDRGLEKLFF	TGTGCCAGCAGCTTAGACAGGGGGCTTGAAAAACTGTTTTTT
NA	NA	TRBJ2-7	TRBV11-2	CASSLDRAPTYEQYF	TGTGCCAGCAGCTTAGACAGGGCCCCGACCTACGAGCAGTACTTC
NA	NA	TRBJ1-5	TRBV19	CASSIGGGISNQPQHF	TGTGCCAGTAGTATTGGTGGAGGGATCAGCAATCAGCCCCAGCATTTT
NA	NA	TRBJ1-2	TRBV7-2	CASSLLQRSYGYTF	TGTGCCAGCAGCTTATTGCAGCGGAGCTATGGCTACACCTTC
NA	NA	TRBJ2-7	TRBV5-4	CASSLDARVGEQYF	TGTGCCAGCAGCTTGGACGCTCGGGTTGGCGAGCAGTACTTC
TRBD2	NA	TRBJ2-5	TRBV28	CASSSPSRGAGAETQYF	TGTGCCAGCAGTTCCCCCTCGAGGGGAGCGGGGGCAGAGACCCAGTACTTC
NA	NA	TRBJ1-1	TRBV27	CASSLLVGQNTEAFF	TGTGCCAGCAGTTTATTGGTTGGACAGAACACTGAAGCTTTCTTT
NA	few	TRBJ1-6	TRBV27	CASSPLAGTNNSPLHF	TGTGCCAGCAGTCCCCTGGCAGGGACCAATAATTCACCCCTCCACTTT
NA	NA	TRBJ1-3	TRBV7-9	CASSQAGGKNTIYF	TGTGCCAGCAGCCAGGCGGGGGGAAAAAACACCATATATTTT
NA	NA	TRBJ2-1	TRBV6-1	CASSDPFTATAYNEQFF	TGTGCCAGCAGTGATCCCTTTACAGCAACAGCCTACAATGAGCAGTTCTTC
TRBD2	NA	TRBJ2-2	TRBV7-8	CASRKTAGLGRTQRETGELFF	TGTGCCAGCCGCAAGACGGCGGGTCTAGGGAGAACTCAGCGGGAGACCGGGGAGCTGTTTTTT
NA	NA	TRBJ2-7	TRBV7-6	CASSLAPLSYEQYF	TGTGCCAGCAGCTTAGCACCGCTCTCCTACGAGCAGTACTTC
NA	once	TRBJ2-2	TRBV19	CASSIRRGQNTGELFF	TGTGCCAGTAGTATCCGACGGGGGCAGAACACCGGGGAGCTGTTTTTT
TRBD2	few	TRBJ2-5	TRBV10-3	CAISDTSGIAETQYF	TGTGCCATCAGTGATACTAGCGGGATAGCAGAGACCCAGTACTTC
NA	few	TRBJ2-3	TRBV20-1	CSAPSKLGRGDTQYF	TGCAGTGCCCCTTCGAAGCTAGGGCGGGGAGATACGCAGTATTTT
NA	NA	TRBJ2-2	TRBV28	CASSGPNTGELFF	TGTGCCAGCAGCGGTCCCAACACCGGGGAGCTGTTTTTT
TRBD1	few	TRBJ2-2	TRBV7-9	CASRQDRENGELFF	TGTGCCAGCAGACAAGACAGGGAAAACGGGGAGCTGTTTTTT
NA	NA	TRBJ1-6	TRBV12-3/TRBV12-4	CASSLPLSPLHF	TGTGCCAGCAGCTTACCACTTTCACCCCTCCACTTT
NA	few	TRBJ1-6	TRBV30	CACNVGGEPLHF	TGTGCCTGCAACGTTGGGGGCGAACCCCTCCACTTT